Described below is a single T cell receptor beta chain sequence and its context. The data were taken from a study of T cells in Graves' hyperthyroidism and ophthalmopathy. Study context: Blood was drawn when the patient was first diagnosed and still untreated.

Orbital computed tomography, thyroid ultrasound, serum thyroxine and TRAb, and clinical symptoms together informed the diagnoses. The source material, RNA transcripts, was used to amplify TCR beta CDR3 regions. Initially, a first-round RT-PCR of the TCR CDR3 employed the HTBI primer set. MiXCR, run by TCRdb on the multiplex PCR reads, gives a single entry per CDR3 protein. The sample consists of under 300,000 distinct CDR3 sequences, roughly 13% of them appearing once. The CDR3 is 15 amino acids. The germline V gene encodes CDR1 MNHNS and CDR2 SASEGT. V was clipped by 6 bases and J by 0 bases, with 15 bases between them.

The sequence was obtained from a woman aged 25 to 39 with Graves' hyperthyroidism that later progressed to Graves' ophthalmopathy. The sequenced sample was blood. V usage is TRBV6-1 and J usage is TRBJ2-7; D remains unclear. CDR3 in amino acids: CASSPLERLSYEQYF. The CDR3 nucleotides are TGTGCCAGCAGCCCCTTGGAGCGCCTCTCCTACGAGCAGTACTTC.